The 17 T cell receptor beta chains reported below all come from one sample, sequenced in a study of lymphopenia after photon versus proton radiotherapy (dated by TCRdb to the late 2010s). Libraries were constructed by the immunoSEQ multiplex PCR assay. TCRdb retrieved this table from immuneACCESS and kept in-frame rearrangements only. Not all clones are present; in checked studies, unresolved V genes account for under half, and no reason is known for the remainder. Counted in this sample were 45,000 to 65,000 clones; more than 85% of them appeared once. Under 20% of the sample belongs to the ten largest clones. The material sequenced was peripheral blood, taken from a patient treated with photon-based radiotherapy. All receptors derive from a woman between 35 and 50 years old with cholangiocarcinoma.

The rearrangement links TRBV30 to TRBJ1-1; the D is unclear. The germline V gene has CDR1 GTSNPN and CDR2 SVGIG (reference sequence). With 0 bases removed from V and 1 base from J, the gap between germline ends came to 6 bases. The CDR3 sequence is 13 residues long. DNA for the CDR3: TGTGCCTGGAGTGTACCACAGAACACTGAAGCTTTCTTT. This encodes CAWSVPQNTEAFF.

This chain uses TRBV7-3 with TRBJ2-1, with D perhaps matching TRBD1 or TRBD2 (5 bases each). The V gene lost 6 bases and the J gene lost 4 bases, with 13 bases spanning the gap. CDR1 and CDR2 (germline): SGHTA, FQGTGA. This CDR3 spans 14 amino acids. The CDR3: CASRAGATYNEQFF. Here the CDR3 DNA reads TGTGCCAGCAGGGCCGGGGCCACTTACAATGAGCAGTTCTTC.

The gene calls are TRBV7-3 and TRBJ2-3; 10 bases line up with TRBD2. Germline V gives CDR1 SGHTA, CDR2 FQGTGA. V shed 4 bases, J shed 2 bases, and the junction held 3 bases outside the gene matches. The CDR3 spans 15 residues. Here the CDR3 reads CASSWTSGLTDTQYF. CDR3 bases: TGTGCCAGCAGCTGGACTAGCGGACTCACAGATACGCAGTATTTT.

V gene TRBV5-4 combines with J gene TRBJ2-6, with D possibly TRBD1 on 6 matching bases. The germline V gene encodes CDR1 SGHNT and CDR2 YYREEE (reference sequence). V dropped 3 bases and J dropped 2 bases, with 9 bases sitting between them. The CDR3 loop spans 15 amino acids. CDR3 in amino acids: CASSSQGAGANVLTF. The CDR3 region has the DNA TGTGCCAGCAGCTCACAGGGAGCTGGGGCCAACGTCCTGACTTTC.

The chain employs TRBV7-2 and TRBJ2-1; D unresolved. The germline CDR1 and CDR2 sequences are SGHTA and FQGNSA. The CDR3 has 14 amino acids. V lost 3 bases and J lost 0, with 6 bases in between. CDR3 DNA: TGTGCCAGCAGCTTGTCAAACTCCTACAATGAGCAGTTCTTC. Translating gives CASSLSNSYNEQFF.

The rearrangement links TRBV28 to TRBJ1-4; maybe TRBD1 (5 bases). Trimming took off 5 bases at V and 12 bases at J, with 19 bases between the two ends. The CDR3 contains 14 residues. CDR1 is MDHEN, CDR2 SYDVKM, per germline. Written as DNA, the CDR3 is TGTGCCAGCAGTATTTTTACCCCTACGGGGGAACTGTTTTTT. Amino acid sequence: CASSIFTPTGELFF.

The chain is built from TRBV6-1 and TRBJ1-4; D remains unclear. The germline gives CDR1 MNHNS, CDR2 SASEGT. V was clipped by 2 bases and J by 1 base, with 5 bases between them. The CDR3 covers 14 residues. The CDR3 DNA reads as TGTGCCAGCAGTGAATGGGGAACTAATGAAAAACTGTTTTTT. Its translation: CASSEWGTNEKLFF.

J is TRBJ2-2 and V is TRBV15; D may be TRBD2 (6 bases). Per germline, CDR1 LNHNV and CDR2 YYDKDF (reference sequence). Trimming removed 0 bases at V and 3 bases at J, with 14 bases between. The CDR3 length is 17 residues. CDR3 sequence reads: CATSRDLAGGDTGELFF. As DNA, the CDR3 is TGTGCCACCAGCAGAGATCTTGCAGGAGGGGACACCGGGGAGCTGTTTTTT. Combining the CDR3 with reference TRBV15 and TRBJ2-2 gives the whole variable domain DAMVIQNPRYQVTQFGKPVTLSCSQTLNHNVMYWYQQKSSQAPKLLFHYYDKDFNNEADTPDNFQSRRPNTSFCFLDIRSPGLGDTAMYLCATSRDLAGGDTGELFFGEGSRLTVL.

The gene calls are TRBV7-8 and TRBJ2-5, with D perhaps given as TRBD1 or TRBD2 (6 bases each). The CDR3 sequence is 16 residues long. The germline V gene has CDR1 SGHVS and CDR2 FQNEAQ. V was clipped by 5 bases and J by 3 bases, with 19 bases between them. Written as DNA, the CDR3 is TGTGCCAGCAGCCTTTGGTGGGCTAGGGGGGAAGAGACCCAGTACTTC. It translates to CASSLWWARGEETQYF. The full variable domain, completed using reference TRBV7-8 and TRBJ2-5, is GAGVSQSPRYKVAKRGQDVALRCDPISGHVSLFWYQQALGQGPEFLTYFQNEAQLDKSGLPSDRFFAERPEGSVSTLKIQRTQQEDSAVYLCASSLWWARGEETQYFGPGTRLLVL.

The chain links TRBV7-8 to TRBJ2-5; 13 nucleotides line up with TRBD2. V lost 5 bases to trimming and J lost 7 bases; unmatched junction nucleotides: 7. The germline CDR1 and CDR2 sequences are SGHVS and FQNEAQ. The CDR3 has 15 residues. CDR3 sequence reads: CASSRTSGGAWTQYF. The CDR3 coding sequence is TGTGCCAGCAGCAGGACTAGCGGGGGCGCGTGGACCCAGTACTTC. The variable domain in full, completed from reference TRBV7-8 and TRBJ2-5, reads GAGVSQSPRYKVAKRGQDVALRCDPISGHVSLFWYQQALGQGPEFLTYFQNEAQLDKSGLPSDRFFAERPEGSVSTLKIQRTQQEDSAVYLCASSRTSGGAWTQYFGPGTRLLVL.

The chain joins TRBV7-8 to TRBJ2-7; tentatively, D is TRBD1 (5 bases). The V end was cut by 3 bases, the J end by 3 bases, with 9 bases between. The germline V gene has CDR1 SGHVS and CDR2 FQNEAQ. The CDR3 sequence is 13 residues long. DNA for the CDR3: TGTGCCAGCAGCTTTCGACAGAACTACGAGCAGTACTTC. The encoded protein is CASSFRQNYEQYF. Full variable domain (rest looked up from reference TRBV7-8 and TRBJ2-7): GAGVSQSPRYKVAKRGQDVALRCDPISGHVSLFWYQQALGQGPEFLTYFQNEAQLDKSGLPSDRFFAERPEGSVSTLKIQRTQQEDSAVYLCASSFRQNYEQYFGPGTRLTVT.

This clone was counted a single time. A read error may produce the germline difference seen at one junction end. The chain carries TRBV14 and TRBJ2-2, with D hard to call. Germline V gene lookup returns CDR1 SGHDN and CDR2 FVKESK. This CDR3 region has 13 residues. The CDR3 coding sequence is TGTGCCAGCAGCCAGGGGAACGCCGGGGAGCTGTTTTTT. It encodes CASSQGNAGELFF.

The V and J genes are TRBV18 and TRBJ1-1; 7 bases are shared with TRBD1. The V and J ends lost 6 bases and 1 base, in that order; junction bases with no gene match: 8. CDR1 is KGHSH, CDR2 LQKENI, per germline. The CDR3 covers 15 residues. The CDR3 is CASSFGQAKNTEAFF. As DNA, the CDR3 is TGTGCCAGCTCGTTTGGACAGGCAAAGAACACTGAAGCTTTCTTT.

The chain uses TRBV30 and TRBJ2-5, with D tentatively TRBD1 or TRBD2 (5 bases each). The CDR3 loop spans 13 amino acids. The V end lost 5 bases, the J end lost 1 base, and 11 bases lay between the germline ends. Germline CDR1 is GTSNPN and CDR2 is SVGIG (reference sequence). This CDR3 reads CAWAGTAQETQYF. In DNA, the CDR3 is TGTGCCTGGGCCGGGACGGCCCAAGAGACCCAGTACTTC.

V and J are TRBV29-1 and TRBJ2-7, with 8 positions matching TRBD2. After removal of 4 bases from V and 2 bases from J, the junction contained 4 bases not matched to a gene. This CDR3 contains 13 residues. CDR1 and CDR2 from the germline V gene are SQVTM and ANQGSEA. The chain's CDR3 is CSVAGRVTYEQYF. In DNA form, the CDR3 reads TGCAGCGTTGCCGGGAGGGTCACCTACGAGCAGTACTTC.

This clone has more than one count but fewer than ten. This chain uses TRBV15 with TRBJ2-2; the D gene is possibly TRBD2 (6 bases). V lost 6 bases, J lost 2 bases, and 16 bases lay in between. CDR1 is LNHNV, CDR2 YYDKDF, per germline (reference sequence). The CDR3 is made up of 16 amino acids. CDR3 in amino acids: CATRTRSALNTGELFF. The CDR3 DNA reads TGTGCCACCAGGACTAGGTCGGCCCTCAACACCGGGGAGCTGTTTTTT.

The genes are TRBV18 and TRBJ1-5, with unresolved D. The CDR3 covers 13 residues. CDR1 is KGHSH and CDR2 is LQKENI in the germline V gene. Trimming cost V 4 bases and J 7 bases, with 11 bases left between them. CDR3 in amino acids: CASSQDLEQPQHF. DNA of the CDR3: TGTGCCAGCTCACAAGACTTAGAGCAGCCCCAGCATTTT.